The clone carrying this T cell receptor beta chain was seen more than once but under ten times. Its antigen is currently unknown. Some clones are missing from TCRdb's copy, which holds only in-frame ones; the method was immunoSEQ multiplex PCR. Of roughly 2 million clones listed, around 95% are singletons. This CDR3 contains 14 residues. The germline V and J ends were trimmed by 4 bases and 4 bases, with 14 bases remaining between them. In germline, CDR1 is SGHDT, CDR2 YYEEEE. This entry comes from a study of shared clonotypes between healthy human individuals. The study's findings and limits: Large sequencing depth failed to make sorted-subset sequencing complete, rarefaction showed.

Specimen: naive CD4+ T cells sorted from blood. Subset described: CD45RA+ positively selected. The chain carries TRBV5-6 and TRBJ1-2; TRBD1 might be the D (6 bases). The sequence came from a young man in good health. DNA for the CDR3: TGTGCCAGCAGCCCGACGGGGGGCACCTATGGCTACACCTTC. Protein product: CASSPTGGTYGYTF.